The rows below give T cell receptor beta chains drawn from one sample of a study of OX40 agonist ivuxolimab in advanced cancers. Profiled with immunoSEQ multiplex PCR; TCRdb holds only in-frame clones, not every one. The sample holds over 80,000 clones; around 87% are singletons and the top ten take about 4.6%. The source material was CD4+ or CD8+ T cells sorted from blood, sampled in a trial of the OX40 agonist ivuxolimab. These receptors originate from an adult with an advanced solid tumor such as melanoma, head and neck, liver or kidney cancer. The CDR3 runs from the conserved cysteine through the conserved F or W. The D gene is left open where the match is weak. The size entry is marked missing in some rows and otherwise reads once, few, many or a size class.

clone size,V gene,J gene,D gene,CDR3 protein,CDR3 DNA
-,TRBV6-1,TRBJ1-1,-,CASRGDTEAFF,TGTGCCAGCAGGGGGGACACTGAAGCTTTCTTT
-,TRBV11-2,TRBJ2-1,TRBD2,CASSWGRAYNEQFF,TGTGCCAGCAGTTGGGGGAGGGCCTACAATGAGCAGTTCTTC
-,TRBV6-5,TRBJ2-4,TRBD1,CASSSQGARAKNIQYF,TGTGCCAGCAGTTCACAGGGGGCGAGAGCCAAAAACATTCAGTACTTC
-,TRBV5-4,TRBJ2-3,TRBD1,CASSKGQGWGRGTDTQYF,TGTGCCAGCAGCAAAGGACAGGGTTGGGGTCGAGGCACAGATACGCAGTATTTT
-,TRBV10-1,TRBJ2-7,TRBD2,CASSESRAGAYEQYF,TGCGCCAGCAGTGAGTCGAGGGCGGGGGCCTACGAGCAGTACTTC
-,TRBV6-5,TRBJ1-2,-,CASSSAEGGYTF,TGTGCCAGCAGCTCCGCCGAGGGGGGCTACACCTTC
once,TRBV19,TRBJ2-1,-,CASTKTGGPNHNEQFF,TGTGCCAGTACAAAAACCGGAGGGCCTAACCACAATGAGCAGTTCTTC
few,TRBV4-3,TRBJ2-3,-,CASSQDWDTGTDTQYF,TGCGCCAGCAGCCAAGACTGGGACACCGGCACAGATACGCAGTATTTT
-,TRBV5-1,TRBJ2-2,-,CASSLTVNTGELFF,TGCGCCAGCAGCTTAACTGTGAACACCGGGGAGCTGTTTTTT
-,TRBV29-1,TRBJ2-1,TRBD1,CSVEAWDRGIFNEQFF,TGCAGCGTTGAAGCATGGGACAGGGGGATCTTTAATGAGCAGTTCTTC
-,TRBV5-1,TRBJ2-7,TRBD1,CASSLAGQGANEQYF,TGCGCCAGCAGCTTGGCCGGCCAGGGGGCTAACGAGCAGTACTTC
-,TRBV9,TRBJ1-5,-,CASSVWGGTQPQHF,TGTGCCAGCAGCGTTTGGGGAGGGACACAGCCCCAGCATTTT
once,TRBV2,TRBJ1-1,-,CASSARNTGTRYTEAFF,TGTGCCAGCAGTGCAAGAAATACCGGGACAAGGTACACTGAAGCTTTCTTT
-,TRBV28,TRBJ2-1,-,CASSTHQRTYNEQFF,TGTGCCAGCAGTACCCACCAGCGGACATACAATGAGCAGTTCTTC
-,TRBV7-3,TRBJ1-1,-,CASSLGGRGPTEAFF,TGTGCCAGCAGCCTCGGGGGCAGGGGCCCCACTGAAGCTTTCTTT
-,TRBV21-1,TRBJ1-2,-,CASSKVRDTGVSGYGYTF,TGTGCCAGCAGCAAAGTGCGAGACACAGGGGTTTCGGGTTATGGCTACACCTTC
-,TRBV28,TRBJ1-4,-,CASSLVTAGGRNEKLFF,TGTGCCAGCAGTTTAGTCACCGCCGGGGGCCGTAATGAAAAACTGTTTTTT
-,TRBV27,TRBJ2-5,TRBD1,CASSSGTVETQYF,TGTGCCAGCAGTTCTGGGACAGTGGAGACCCAGTACTTC
few,TRBV7-9,TRBJ1-2,TRBD1,CASSGDRDGYTF,TGTGCCAGCAGCGGGGACAGAGATGGCTACACCTTC
few,TRBV7-2,TRBJ2-3,-,CASSPWQDTQYF,TGTGCCAGCAGCCCTTGGCAAGATACGCAGTATTTT
-,TRBV11-3,TRBJ2-5,-,CASSLEGVETQYF,TGTGCCAGCAGCTTAGAAGGGGTTGAGACCCAGTACTTC
-,TRBV19,TRBJ1-3,TRBD1,CASSPDRVDGNTIYF,TGTGCCAGTAGCCCGGACAGGGTAGACGGAAACACCATATATTTT
-,TRBV2,TRBJ1-2,-,CAIGGNSYGYTF,TGTGCCATAGGAGGGAACTCCTATGGCTACACCTTC
-,TRBV7-2,TRBJ2-5,TRBD1,CASSLTDRVETQYF,TGTGCCAGCAGCTTAACAGACAGGGTAGAGACCCAGTACTTC